This entry lists 29 T cell receptor beta chains sequenced from one sample in a study of blood T cell repertoires in COVID-19 (dated by TCRdb to 2020 to 2021). The library was made by the immunoSEQ multiplex PCR assay. As stored in TCRdb, this immuneACCESS dataset retains in-frame rearrangements with V and J assigned. A fraction of the clones does not appear; measured against another copy, unresolved V genes explain less than half of the discrepancy, and the remainder lacks a known reason. This sample lists about 140,000 clones; roughly 84% were detected once. The top ten clonotypes cover under 5% of the sample. The specimen sequenced was peripheral blood. Every receptor here comes from an older woman with acute or convalescent COVID-19.

The rearrangement uses TRBV6-6 and TRBJ2-7; TRBD1 matches at 8 bases. J was trimmed by 2 bases and V by 8 bases; bases with no gene match: 8. There are 14 residues in the CDR3. The germline V gene encodes CDR1 MNHNY and CDR2 SVGAGI (reference sequence). CDR3 bases: TGTGCCAGCCGCGGACAGGGCGACCCCTACGAGCAGTACTTC. This gives the protein CASRGQGDPYEQYF.

V and J are TRBV6-1 and TRBJ2-2; 8 bases line up with TRBD2. Trimming removed 4 bases from V and 3 bases from J; junction bases left unmatched: 4. The CDR3 is 15 residues long. Germline CDR1 is MNHNS and CDR2 is SASEGT. The CDR3 sequence: CASSGAGDHTGELFF. For the CDR3, the DNA is TGTGCCAGCAGTGGAGCGGGAGACCACACCGGGGAGCTGTTTTTT.

The chain links TRBV5-4 to TRBJ1-1, with D tentatively TRBD1 (5 bases). Germline CDR1 SGHNT, CDR2 YYREEE (reference sequence). Trimming shortened V by 4 bases and J by 8 bases, and 15 bases separated the two germline ends. This CDR3 has 13 residues. CDR3 coding DNA: TGTGCCAGCAGCCCGGGGACTCTCAAAGAAGCTTTCTTT. Translation: CASSPGTLKEAFF.

The chain has TRBV2 and TRBJ2-5, with 10 bases aligning to TRBD1. The V gene end was trimmed by 6 bases and the J gene end by 5 bases; junction bases not matched to a gene: 9. The CDR3 is 15 residues long. CDR1 SNHLY and CDR2 FYNNEI come from the germline V gene. For the CDR3, the DNA is TGTGCCAGCAGCGACAGGGGGCTGGGAATGGAGACCCAGTACTTC. Protein product: CASSDRGLGMETQYF.

The chain uses TRBV18 and TRBJ1-3; D is perhaps TRBD1 (5 bases). Germline-derived CDR1 and CDR2 are KGHSH and LQKENI. Trimming pared 2 bases from V and 4 bases from J, leaving 12 bases between. The CDR3 has 15 amino acids. This CDR3 is CASSPDSYPGNTIYF. Written as DNA, the CDR3 is TGTGCCAGCTCACCAGACAGCTATCCCGGAAACACCATATATTTT.

The J gene is TRBJ2-2, the V gene TRBV6-5; D ambiguous. The germline V gene has CDR1 MNHEY and CDR2 SVGAGI. This CDR3 region has 14 residues. V was shortened by 6 bases and J by 0 bases, with 8 bases between the two germline ends. CDR3: CASRTLANTGELFF. CDR3 bases: TGTGCCAGCAGAACCCTAGCGAACACCGGGGAGCTGTTTTTT.

This clone was seen more than once but under ten times. The rearrangement uses TRBV9 and TRBJ2-1; 11 bases are a match to TRBD2. Germline lookup yields CDR1 SGDLS and CDR2 YYNGEE. The length of the CDR3 is 15 residues. V lost 1 base and J lost 8; bases outside the gene matches: 5. The CDR3 DNA sequence: TGTGCCAGCAGCGTACTGACTAGCGGGACAGATGAGCAGTTCTTC. It is translated as CASSVLTSGTDEQFF.

This chain links TRBV15 with TRBJ2-1; 10 bases line up with TRBD2. Unmatched junction bases numbered 2, after V lost 1 base and J lost 5 bases. Germline CDR1 and CDR2: LNHNV and YYDKDF (reference sequence). The CDR3 is made up of 15 amino acids. The CDR3 loop reads CATSRGAGGNNEQFF. In DNA form, the CDR3 reads TGTGCCACCAGCAGAGGAGCGGGAGGGAACAATGAGCAGTTCTTC.

This chain joins TRBV30 and TRBJ2-7; D call uncertain. CDR1 and CDR2 (germline): GTSNPN, SVGIG (reference sequence). V was shortened by 0 bases and J by 2 bases, with 11 bases between the two germline ends. CDR3 length equals 14 residues. The CDR3: CAWSVSRIPYEQYF. CDR3 nucleotide sequence: TGTGCCTGGAGTGTATCCAGGATCCCCTACGAGCAGTACTTC.

This clone was counted once. V gene TRBV7-2 combines with J gene TRBJ2-1; D perhaps matches TRBD2 (7 bases). The CDR3 loop spans 15 amino acids. CDR1 is SGHTA and CDR2 is FQGNSA in the germline V gene. Trimming removed 6 bases from V and 8 bases from J, with 20 bases in between. CDR3 sequence (DNA): TGTGCCAGCAGTGAACCGGGGGGCGGTTGGGATGAGCAGTTCTTC. Translation gives CASSEPGGGWDEQFF.

The chain's CDR3 is CASSLAPVDRAPLTNTEAFF. CDR3 bases: TGTGCCAGCAGCTTAGCTCCCGTGGACAGGGCCCCCTTAACGAACACTGAAGCTTTCTTT. This sequence joins TRBV7-2 and TRBJ1-1; 8 bases line up with TRBD1. The germline V gene encodes CDR1 SGHTA and CDR2 FQGNSA. V was pared by 0 bases and J by 1 base, with 16 bases of the junction left unmatched. The length of the CDR3 is 20 residues.

This chain uses TRBV5-6 with TRBJ2-7; perhaps TRBD2 as D (5 bases). This CDR3 region has 17 residues. V lost 1 base, J lost 0 bases, and 17 bases lay in between. From germline, CDR1 is SGHDT and CDR2 YYEEEE. CDR3 coding DNA: TGTGCCAGCAGCTTGTTCCGGGAAAGAGCCCTCTCCTACGAGCAGTACTTC. It yields the protein CASSLFRERALSYEQYF. The whole variable domain, filled in from reference TRBV5-6 and TRBJ2-7, reads DAGVTQSPTHLIKTRGQQVTLRCSPKSGHDTVSWYQQALGQGPQFIFQYYEEEERQRGNFPDRFSGHQFPNYSSELNVNALLLGDSALYLCASSLFRERALSYEQYFGPGTRLTVT.

This clone was recorded once. This chain links TRBV5-1 with TRBJ2-3; D gene uncertain. CDR3 length equals 14 residues. V shed 3 bases and J shed 1 base, with 9 bases lying between them. Germline V lookup: CDR1 SGHRS, CDR2 YFSETQ. In DNA form, the CDR3 reads TGCGCCAGCAGCTCCCGGTTGGGCACAGATACGCAGTATTTT. Translating it yields CASSSRLGTDTQYF.

The J gene is TRBJ2-3, the V gene TRBV5-1, with TRBD2 matching 7 bases. V trimming: 1 base; J trimming: 3 bases; junction bases outside the gene matches: 5. CDR1 and CDR2 (germline): SGHRS, YFSETQ. The CDR3 totals 15 residues. CDR3 sequence: CASSLIGLGTDTQYF. The CDR3 DNA is TGCGCCAGCAGCTTGATAGGACTAGGAACAGATACGCAGTATTTT.

V gene TRBV19 combines with J gene TRBJ2-2, with D perhaps TRBD1 (6 bases). V lost 7 bases to trimming and J lost 8 bases, with 14 bases between them. The germline V gene encodes CDR1 LNHDA and CDR2 SQIVND (reference sequence). The CDR3 is 13 residues long. CDR3 nucleotides: TGTGCCAGTACCTGGACAGTGAAGGGGGAGCTGTTTTTT. Protein sequence: CASTWTVKGELFF.

V and J are TRBV9 and TRBJ1-1, with a possible D match to TRBD1 (6 bases). V lost 4 bases to trimming and J lost 1 base, with 8 bases between them. Germline CDR1 and CDR2: SGDLS and YYNGEE. This CDR3 contains 13 residues. The CDR3 nucleotides read TGTGCCAGCAGCACGGACAGGAACACTGAAGCTTTCTTT. Its protein product is CASSTDRNTEAFF.

The chain is built from TRBV6-2 or TRBV6-3 and TRBJ1-1; possibly TRBD1 for D (6 bases). Germline CDR1 and CDR2: MNHEY and SVGEGT. The CDR3 sequence is 15 residues long. Trimming stripped 0 bases from V and 1 base from J, with 9 bases between. This chain's CDR3 is CASSYSRTANTEAFF. DNA for the CDR3: TGTGCCAGCAGTTACTCCCGGACAGCGAACACTGAAGCTTTCTTT.

The chain links TRBV11-3 to TRBJ1-6; TRBD1 is a possible D gene (5 bases). Trimming pared 4 bases from V and 7 bases from J, leaving 17 bases between. Germline V lookup: CDR1 SGHNT, CDR2 YENEEA. This CDR3 has 16 residues. CDR3 protein: CASSSTPTVLNSPLHF. CDR3 nucleotides: TGTGCCAGCAGCTCTACCCCGACAGTGCTGAATTCACCCCTCCACTTT.

This clone appeared once. A junction end diverges from the germline sequence, so it may reflect a read error. V usage is TRBV7-7 and J usage is TRBJ2-2; the match to TRBD2 covers 10 bases. The CDR3 has 15 residues. Germline V CDR1 and CDR2: SSHAT, FNYEAQ (reference sequence). The CDR3 region has the DNA TGTGCTAGCAGTCCCGGGACTAGCGACACCGGGGAGCTGTTTTTT. Its translation: CASSPGTSDTGELFF.

The chain links TRBV6-2 or TRBV6-3 to TRBJ1-1, with D unresolved. With 0 bases removed from V and 3 bases from J, the gap between germline ends came to 5 bases. The CDR3 covers 13 residues. Germline CDR1 and CDR2: MNHEY and SVGEGT. This CDR3 reads CASSYSRDTEAFF. The CDR3 DNA sequence: TGTGCCAGCAGTTACTCTCGGGACACTGAAGCTTTCTTT.

This clone was observed a single time. The V call is TRBV28, the J call TRBJ1-1; D is unresolved. Germline CDR1 is MDHEN and CDR2 is SYDVKM. The V and J ends lost 6 bases and 4 bases respectively, with 18 bases between them. The CDR3 loop spans 15 amino acids. The CDR3 protein is CASSQGRPGSTEAFF. CDR3 DNA sequence: TGTGCCAGCAGCCAAGGACGTCCCGGGAGCACTGAAGCTTTCTTT.

V and J are TRBV13 and TRBJ2-5; 8 nucleotides align to TRBD2. V trimming: 1 base; J trimming: 3 bases; junction bases outside the gene matches: 10. CDR1 is PRHDT and CDR2 is FYEKMQ in the germline V gene (reference sequence). The CDR3 is made up of 17 amino acids. The CDR3 region has the DNA TGTGCCAGCAGCTTAGTGGGACTAGGTCCGAGTAAAGAGACCCAGTACTTC. Translating gives CASSLVGLGPSKETQYF.

The genes are TRBV19 and TRBJ1-2; tentative D call: TRBD1 (6 bases). Germline CDR1 and CDR2: LNHDA and SQIVND (reference sequence). CDR3 length equals 14 residues. Between the trimmed V and J ends, which lost 5 bases and 4 bases, there was a span of 14 bases. For the CDR3, the DNA is TGTGCCAGTAGTCCAGGGGACCGCTCCTATGGCTACACCTTC. This translates into CASSPGDRSYGYTF.

This sequence joins TRBV28 and TRBJ1-3; 8 bases match TRBD1. The germline V gene has CDR1 MDHEN and CDR2 SYDVKM. The CDR3 is 14 residues long. V shed 5 bases and J 8 bases; nucleotides not matched to a gene: 8. Here the CDR3 reads CASSPVDRGYTIYF. In DNA, the CDR3 is TGTGCCAGCAGTCCTGTTGACAGGGGTTACACCATATATTTT.

This clone was seen once. This sequence joins TRBV30 and TRBJ1-4; TRBD1 matches 8 bases. V gave up 2 bases and J gave up 7 bases; unmatched junction bases: 6. The germline V gene has CDR1 GTSNPN and CDR2 SVGIG (reference sequence). The CDR3 covers 14 residues. The CDR3 DNA reads as TGTGCCTGGAGTCCGCCGGACAGGGCTGAAAAACTGTTTTTT. It translates to CAWSPPDRAEKLFF.

The V call is TRBV2, the J call TRBJ2-3; D unresolved. Looked up from germline, CDR1 is SNHLY and CDR2 is FYNNEI. The CDR3 totals 14 residues. V lost 1 base and J lost 2, with 7 bases in between. DNA of the CDR3: TGTGCCAGCAGTGAAGACGCGATCACAGATACGCAGTATTTT. Protein: CASSEDAITDTQYF.

This clone was counted only a few times. The rearrangement uses TRBV5-1 and TRBJ1-3; 7 positions agree with TRBD1. Germline V lookup: CDR1 SGHRS, CDR2 YFSETQ. This CDR3 contains 13 residues. The trim removed 4 bases at V and 4 bases at J, leaving 2 bases unmatched. CDR3 amino acids: CASSVDRGNTIYF. The CDR3 bases are TGCGCCAGCAGCGTGGACAGGGGAAACACCATATATTTT.

V gene TRBV19 combines with J gene TRBJ2-1; D may be TRBD1 (6 bases). The V gene lost 5 bases and the J gene lost 9 bases, with 11 bases spanning the gap. Per the germline V gene, CDR1 is LNHDA and CDR2 is SQIVND (reference sequence). This CDR3 spans 12 amino acids. CDR3 coding DNA: TGTGCCAGTAGTGACAGGAAGTCTGAGCAGTTCTTC. Translated, it gives CASSDRKSEQFF.

The chain has TRBV5-1 and TRBJ2-7, with a tentative D call TRBD2 (6 bases). Trimming stripped 1 base from V and 3 bases from J, with 20 bases between. CDR3 length equals 17 residues. The V gene's germline CDR1 is SGHRS and CDR2 YFSETQ. The CDR3 here is CASSLLVSGTPLYEQYF. CDR3 coding DNA: TGCGCCAGCAGCTTGTTGGTTTCAGGGACTCCGCTCTACGAGCAGTACTTC.